This T cell receptor beta chain stems from a study of blood T cell repertoires in COVID-19 (TCRdb year 2020). Background on the whole study: The collaborator samples originated in the United States, Italy and Spain and spanned the acute and convalescent phases of COVID-19. The prospective study material was composed of cDNA or gDNA derived from T cells, B-cell-depleted T cells, or PBMCs. The dataset comprised deeply sampled blood TCRbeta repertoires from subjects exposed to, actively infected with, or recovered from COVID-19. A freely available public database, intended as a resource for researchers studying the immune response to SARS-CoV-2, is where the repertoires were released. The samples were drawn from two sources: the first 160 participants of the ongoing ImmuneRACE study, and over 1,000 subjects contributed by 6 global collaborators. Sample metadata almost always included a de-identified subject ID, COVID-19 status, age in years and sex. Where HLA class I and class II types were available, the types were taken from metadata supplied by the sample provider, not from assay-based typing.

One collaborating source in Seattle enrolled patients during active infection and followed them longitudinally through the course of disease. Whole blood was collected in K2EDTA tubes by collaborating institutions according to the institutions' own protocols. For TCRbeta analysis, collaborators shipped samples in one of three forms: frozen whole blood, isolated PBMCs, or DNA extracted from either of those sample types. CDR1 and CDR2 were assigned from the germline V gene as SGHAT and FQNNGV. The CDR3 holds 15 amino acids from the cysteine to the phenylalanine. Solely the CDR3 DNA is kept, with 45 bases framed from the first base. Trimming leaves V shorter by 6 bases and J shorter by 3 bases, with the junction holding 5 bases beyond the gene matches. About this clone itself: The antigen it binds to is not known. Qualities for individual bases were not recorded, and no much larger clone is one base off.

Results the study describes overall, beyond this receptor: The quantity of clinical and demographic metadata differed by source and by participant and was supplied without curation.

TCRbeta CDR3 regions were amplified from genomic DNA using the immunoSEQ Assay, a bias-controlled multiplex PCR. As for how the authors treated the data: The number of nucleated cells in each sample was estimated from the amplification of reference gene primers within the assay. To quantify the absolute abundance of each unique TCRbeta CDR3 rearrangement, sequence reads were collapsed and filtered. For each sample, productive Simpson clonality was calculated by taking the square root of Simpson's diversity index across productive rearrangements. TCRdb provides this immuneACCESS table in a form limited to in-frame rearrangements. Some clones are lacking; in checked studies, under half of them reflect an unresolved V gene, and why the rest are absent is not known. V and J calls and clone size are those listed in that table; D and trimming were worked out from the DNA. This sample holds 410,000 or so clones; 89% were observed only once. The ten most abundant clones make up approximately 1.5% of the sample.

The chain uses TRBV11-2 and TRBJ1-5; 10 bases in the middle match TRBD1. The sample comprised peripheral blood. This TCR was sampled from a woman aged 40 to 50 with COVID-19, enrolled during active disease. The base sequence is TGTGCCAGCAGTTTGGGACAGGGGTACAATCAGCCCCAGCATTTT. Its product reads: CASSLGQGYNQPQHF.